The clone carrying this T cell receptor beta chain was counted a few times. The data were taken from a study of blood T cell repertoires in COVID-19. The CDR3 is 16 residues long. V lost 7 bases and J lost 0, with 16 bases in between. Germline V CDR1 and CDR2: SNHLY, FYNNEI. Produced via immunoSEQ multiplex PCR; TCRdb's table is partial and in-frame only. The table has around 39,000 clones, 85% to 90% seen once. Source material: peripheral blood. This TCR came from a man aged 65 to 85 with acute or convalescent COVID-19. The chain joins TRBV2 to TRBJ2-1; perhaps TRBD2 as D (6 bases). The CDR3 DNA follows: TGTGCCAGCAACCCCCTGACTAGTAGCTCCTACAATGAGCAGTTCTTC. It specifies CASNPLTSSSYNEQFF.